This T cell receptor (beta chain) was sequenced in a study of CD8+CD57+ T cells in acquired aplastic anemia. In the study overall: Yields of DNA that came from sorted CD4+ and CD8+ cells averaged about 3.3 ug. Average CD4+ read depth in healthy donors was about 9.8 million reads. Findings of the study overall: Between patients and controls, around 31 CD8+ CDR3 sequences were found in common. Patients and controls were not found to differ significantly in CD8+ Simpson's diversity.

Germline CDR1 and CDR2: SEHNR and FQNEAQ (reference sequence). The CDR3 contains 14 residues. Profiles of TCR beta VDJ and CDR3 were generated from a genomic DNA template. TCRdb reprocessed the reads via MiXCR and lists one record per CDR3 protein. Here the sample spans some 150,000 distinct CDR3 sequences, around 41% being singletons. As for this clonotype: The antigen remains unidentified. Sequence at one end of the junction differs from germline and may be a read error.

The V call is TRBV7-9, the J call TRBJ1-4, with D uncertain. The clonotype was recovered from a human donor in good health, serving as a control. What was sequenced was sorted CD4+, CD8+, or CD8+CD57+ T cells (not recorded which) from PBMCs. CDR3 in amino acids: CASSSAATNEELFF. The DNA of the CDR3 is TGTGCCAGCAGCTCGGCCGCAACTAATGAAGAACTGTTCTTT.